Below, 20 T cell receptor beta chains from the same sample are listed, as sequenced in a study of cytomegalovirus exposure and HLA in healthy donors. The PCR ran on 60 Vbeta and 13 Jbeta primers. Here immunoSEQ multiplex PCR was the method, and the copy in TCRdb shows in-frame clones only, minus some. The sample holds about 110,000 clones, roughly 70% seen once. The sequenced sample was PBMCs. Source of these receptors: a man aged 35 to 55 in good health and CMV-seropositive.

This clone came up once. This chain links TRBV7-2 with TRBJ2-1; 15 bases map to TRBD2. CDR3 length: 16 amino acids. Germline trimming cut 5 bases from V and 7 bases from J; bases unmatched to any gene: 6. CDR1 is SGHTA, CDR2 FQGNSA, per germline. CDR3: CASSPPGLAGGNEQFF. CDR3 DNA: TGTGCCAGCAGCCCGCCCGGACTAGCGGGAGGGAATGAGCAGTTCTTC. Full variable domain (missing parts from reference TRBV7-2 and TRBJ2-1): GAGVSQSPSNKVTEKGKDVELRCDPISGHTALYWYRQSLGQGLEFLIYFQGNSAPDKSGLPSDRFSAERTGGSVSTLTIQRTQQEDSAVYLCASSPPGLAGGNEQFFGPGTRLTVL.

The rearrangement uses TRBV19 and TRBJ1-5; D uncertain. The V gene's germline CDR1 is LNHDA and CDR2 SQIVND (reference sequence). CDR3 length: 15 amino acids. Trimming took off 3 bases at V and 5 bases at J, with 14 bases between the two ends. CDR3 residues: CASSIQSRGDQPQHF. CDR3 sequence (DNA): TGTGCCAGTAGTATCCAGAGCCGAGGCGATCAGCCCCAGCATTTT.

V gene TRBV2 combines with J gene TRBJ2-7; D remains unclear. CDR3 size: 13 residues. CDR1 and CDR2 (germline): SNHLY, FYNNEI. The V end was cut by 8 bases, the J end by 2 bases, with 13 bases between. In nucleotides, the CDR3 is TGTGCCAGCGGCGGCGGTCCCCCCTACGAGCAGTACGTC. As protein: CASGGGPPYEQYV.

CDR3 bases: TGTGCCAGCAGCGGGCGGACTAGCGGGAGCATCCCCAATGAGCAGTTCTTC. Its translation: CASSGRTSGSIPNEQFF. The chain carries TRBV9 and TRBJ2-1; TRBD2 aligns across 13 bases. V lost 3 bases, J lost 6 bases, and 9 bases stayed unmatched. Per germline, CDR1 SGDLS and CDR2 YYNGEE. The CDR3 runs 17 residues.

The chain is built from TRBV5-6 and TRBJ2-5; D may be TRBD2 (6 bases). Trimming pared 0 bases from V and 10 bases from J, leaving 13 bases between. Germline CDR1 is SGHDT and CDR2 is YYEEEE. The CDR3 is 13 amino acids. The CDR3 loop reads CASSLDSSGVQYF. The CDR3 DNA sequence: TGTGCCAGCAGCTTGGACAGCTCGGGGGTCCAGTACTTC. Full variable domain (missing parts from reference TRBV5-6 and TRBJ2-5): DAGVTQSPTHLIKTRGQQVTLRCSPKSGHDTVSWYQQALGQGPQFIFQYYEEEERQRGNFPDRFSGHQFPNYSSELNVNALLLGDSALYLCASSLDSSGVQYFGPGTRLLVL.

V and J are TRBV10-1 and TRBJ1-1; D call uncertain. V was clipped by 3 bases and J by 0 bases, with 5 bases between them. CDR3 length equals 13 residues. Germline CDR1 reads WNHNN; CDR2 reads SYGVQD (reference sequence). CDR3 coding DNA: TGCGCCAGCAGTGATGACTTGAACACTGAAGCTTTCTTT. Translating it yields CASSDDLNTEAFF.

The gene calls are TRBV7-3 and TRBJ2-5; D remains unclear. This CDR3 has 13 amino acids. Germline V gene sequence: CDR1 SGHTA, CDR2 FQGTGA. Between the trimmed V and J ends, which lost 0 bases and 4 bases, there was a span of 6 bases. Here the CDR3 reads CASSLTRLETQYF. CDR3 coding DNA: TGTGCCAGCAGCTTAACGAGATTAGAGACCCAGTACTTC. Based on the CDR3 plus reference TRBV7-3 and TRBJ2-5, the full variable domain is GAGVSQTPSNKVTEKGKYVELRCDPISGHTALYWYRQSLGQGPEFLIYFQGTGAADDSGLPNDRFFAVRPEGSVSTLKIQRTERGDSAVYLCASSLTRLETQYFGPGTRLLVL.

The genes are TRBV6-1 and TRBJ1-3; 9 bases agree with TRBD1. The CDR3 has 17 residues. Germline V lookup: CDR1 MNHNS, CDR2 SASEGT. V shed 4 bases, J shed 5 bases, and the junction held 12 bases outside the gene matches. The CDR3 loop reads CASSANGMTGGRNTIYF. The CDR3 coding sequence is TGTGCCAGCAGTGCAAACGGAATGACAGGGGGGCGAAACACCATATATTTT.

The rearrangement uses TRBV9 and TRBJ2-7, with a tentative D call TRBD2 (5 bases). The CDR3 totals 13 residues. Germline V gene data show CDR1 as SGDLS and CDR2 as YYNGEE. V gave up 4 bases and J gave up 7 bases, with 15 bases separating them. The CDR3 nucleotides read TGTGCCAGCAGCCCCCCCGTTGGGGAGGAGCAGTACTTC. It is translated as CASSPPVGEEQYF.

This chain uses TRBV6-5 with TRBJ2-5; D not resolved. Trimming removed 3 bases at V and 2 bases at J, with 10 bases between. Germline loops: CDR1 MNHEY, CDR2 SVGAGI. The CDR3 extends over 14 amino acids. DNA for the CDR3: TGTGCCAGCAGTTATGGGCAGCTACAAGAGACCCAGTACTTC. Translated: CASSYGQLQETQYF.

The sample holds a few counts of this clone. The chain couples TRBV21-1 to TRBJ1-2. TRBV21-1 constitutes a pseudogene. The CDR3 has 15 amino acids. The chain's CDR3 is CASLIREIGICGYTF. CDR3 coding DNA: TGTGCCAGTTTGATCCGGGAGATCGGAATATGTGGCTACACCTTC.

The rearrangement uses TRBV9 and TRBJ2-7; 9 positions match TRBD2. V shed 3 bases and J 5 bases; nucleotides not matched to a gene: 3. This CDR3 is built from 13 residues. CDR1 and CDR2 from the germline V gene are SGDLS and YYNGEE. The CDR3 region is CASSGTSANEQYF. Here the CDR3 DNA reads TGTGCCAGCAGCGGGACTAGCGCCAACGAGCAGTACTTC.

The chain is built from TRBV7-6 and TRBJ2-3, with 9 bases identical to TRBD2. The CDR3 totals 19 residues. CDR1 and CDR2 (germline): SGHVS, FNYEAQ. With V trimmed by 1 base and J by 2 bases, 13 bases remained unmatched. CDR3 protein: CASSLGSYYSGSDTDTQYF. The CDR3 DNA sequence: TGTGCCAGCAGCTTAGGGTCTTATTATAGCGGGAGTGACACAGATACGCAGTATTTT.

The CDR3 reads CASSLESIGSETQYF. For the CDR3, the DNA is TGTGCCAGCAGCTTAGAGTCCATAGGGAGCGAGACCCAGTACTTC. The chain is built from TRBV7-8 and TRBJ2-5; tentative D call: TRBD2 (5 bases). Per the germline V gene, CDR1 is SGHVS and CDR2 is FQNEAQ. V was pared by 1 base and J by 5 bases, with 14 bases between. The CDR3 runs 15 residues. Combining the CDR3 with reference TRBV7-8 and TRBJ2-5 gives the whole variable domain GAGVSQSPRYKVAKRGQDVALRCDPISGHVSLFWYQQALGQGPEFLTYFQNEAQLDKSGLPSDRFFAERPEGSVSTLKIQRTQQEDSAVYLCASSLESIGSETQYFGPGTRLLVL.

This clone was observed a few times. The chain couples TRBV28 to TRBJ2-7; possibly TRBD1 for D (6 bases). Trimming took off 5 bases at V and 3 bases at J, with 17 bases between the two ends. In germline, CDR1 is MDHEN, CDR2 SYDVKM. This CDR3 comprises 15 residues. The CDR3: CASSGATGSLYEQYF. DNA of the CDR3: TGTGCCAGCAGTGGAGCGACAGGATCCCTCTACGAGCAGTACTTC.

The chain uses TRBV7-3 and TRBJ2-2; D call uncertain. CDR1 is SGHTA and CDR2 is FQGTGA in the germline V gene. Trimming shortened V by 1 base and J by 6 bases, and 6 bases separated the two germline ends. The CDR3 is 13 residues long. DNA for the CDR3: TGTGCCAGCAGCTTAATTATTTCCGGGGAGCTGTTTTTT. Residues: CASSLIISGELFF.

The sample holds one count of this clone. The chain couples TRBV5-1 to TRBJ2-4, with 9 bases lining up with TRBD1. J was trimmed by 2 bases and V by 0 bases; bases with no gene match: 3. Germline-derived CDR1 and CDR2 are SGHRS and YFSETQ. This CDR3 is 16 amino acids long. The CDR3 DNA sequence: TGCGCCAGCAGCTTGGTGGGGACAGGGCCCAAAAACATTCAGTACTTC. Amino acid sequence: CASSLVGTGPKNIQYF. The full variable domain, with the rest looked up from reference TRBV5-1 and TRBJ2-4, is KAGVTQTPRYLIKTRGQQVTLSCSPISGHRSVSWYQQTPGQGLQFLFEYFSETQRNKGNFPGRFSGRQFSNSRSEMNVSTLELGDSALYLCASSLVGTGPKNIQYFGAGTRLSVL.

The CDR3, as DNA: TGTGCCAGCAGCCCCCGGACAGGGTCCTATGGCTACACCTTC. It specifies CASSPRTGSYGYTF. V usage is TRBV5-6 and J usage is TRBJ1-2, with 8 bases identical to TRBD1. Germline V gene data show CDR1 as SGHDT and CDR2 as YYEEEE. With 4 bases clipped from V and 4 bases from J, the junction kept 6 bases outside the gene matches. The CDR3 extends over 14 amino acids.

This clone is a singleton in its sample. The chain employs TRBV29-1 and TRBJ1-2; a weak D match, TRBD1 (5 bases). Trimming left V 3 bases short and J 4 bases short, with 12 bases between. CDR1 is SQVTM, CDR2 ANQGSEA, per germline. The CDR3 sequence is 13 residues long. The CDR3 DNA sequence: TGCAGCGTTGAGTCCTCAGGGATCTATGGCTACACCTTC. Its translation: CSVESSGIYGYTF.

V usage is TRBV18 and J usage is TRBJ1-1, with TRBD1 matching over 9 bases. Germline V lookup: CDR1 KGHSH, CDR2 LQKENI. CDR3 size: 15 residues. V gave up 6 bases and J gave up 8 bases; unmatched junction bases: 13. In DNA form, the CDR3 reads TGTGCCAGCTCCGCGGATCTAGACAGGGGGGGAGAAGCTTTCTTT. Amino acid sequence: CASSADLDRGGEAFF.